Shown below are 25 T cell receptor beta chains from a single sample sequenced in a study of blood T cells in healthy people across ages. Alongside a J-beta primer mix, a sample-barcoded 5' primer served in a second PCR lasting roughly 7 to 11 cycles. TCRdb re-called the 5' RACE reads through MiXCR, storing one row per CDR3 protein. The sample has more than 800,000 distinct CDR3 sequences, around 28% seen once. Sample: blood. The receptors derive from a woman at least 80 years old in good health.

Concerning this clonotype: A much larger clonotype is one base distant, so this may be a read error. J is TRBJ2-1 and V is TRBV20-1; D may match TRBD1 or TRBD2 (5 bases each). CDR1 and CDR2 from the germline V gene are DFQATT and SNEGSKA (reference sequence). V lost 0 bases, J lost 11 bases, and 20 bases lay in between. This CDR3 spans 15 amino acids. DNA for the CDR3: TGCAGTGCTAGAGATCTGGGGCTAGCCCCGCATAAGCAGTTCTTC. It codes for CSARDLGLAPHKQFF.

This clonotype was seen repeatedly, ten times or more. The V and J genes are TRBV30 and TRBJ2-1, with TRBD2 matching over 9 bases. This CDR3 spans 15 amino acids. Germline CDR1 and CDR2: GTSNPN and SVGIG (reference sequence). After removal of 0 bases from V and 3 bases from J, the junction contained 3 bases not matched to a gene. The CDR3 nucleotides are TGTGCCTGGAGTGTAGCGGGGGGTTACTACAATGAGCAGTTCTTC. Translation gives CAWSVAGGYYNEQFF.

This clonotype was detected many times. The chain employs TRBV10-2 and TRBJ2-1, with 7 bases matching TRBD2. The CDR3 runs to 14 residues. The V gene's germline CDR1 is WSHSY and CDR2 SAAADI. Trimming took 5 bases from V and 6 from J; bases not matched to a gene: 7. The CDR3 loop reads CASSPGTNSNEQFF. As DNA, the CDR3 is TGCGCCAGCAGTCCCGGGACTAACAGCAATGAGCAGTTCTTC.

This clonotype was detected many times. This chain uses TRBV4-3 with TRBJ1-2; 7 nucleotides agree with TRBD1. Per germline, CDR1 LGHNA and CDR2 YSLEER. The CDR3 runs 16 residues. V lost 0 bases and J lost 10; bases outside the gene matches: 14. The CDR3 nucleotides read TGCGCCAGCAGCCAAGAAAGGTTGGCTAAGGGGGCGGACTACACCTTC. This gives the protein CASSQERLAKGADYTF.

Points on this clonotype: Given a much more abundant clone one base away, this may be a read error. J is TRBJ1-6 and V is TRBV24-1; 7 bases map to TRBD1. This CDR3 spans 13 amino acids. Germline-derived CDR1 and CDR2 are KGHDR and SFDVKD. CDR3 region: CATSAAGGSPRHF. The CDR3 nucleotides read TGTGCCACCAGTGCTGCAGGGGGTTCACCCCGCCACTTT.

V usage is TRBV29-1 and J usage is TRBJ1-5, with D perhaps TRBD1 (5 bases). The CDR3 runs 12 residues. In germline, CDR1 is SQVTM, CDR2 ANQGSEA. Trimming left V 1 base short and J 9 bases short, with 10 bases between. The CDR3 loop is CSVEVAGRPQHF. The CDR3 DNA follows: TGCAGCGTTGAAGTGGCGGGACGGCCCCAGCATTTT.

This chain links TRBV7-2 with TRBJ1-2; 8 nucleotides match TRBD1. This CDR3 spans 15 amino acids. The J segment lost 6 bases and the V segment lost 1 base, leaving 7 bases of the junction unmatched. From germline, CDR1 is SGHTA and CDR2 FQGNSA. CDR3 loop: CASSLGPRTGNGYTF. The CDR3 DNA reads TGTGCCAGCAGCTTAGGACCGAGGACAGGGAATGGCTACACCTTC.

For this clonotype: A much larger clone lies a single base off, so this may be a read error. The chain couples TRBV6-2 or TRBV6-3 to TRBJ2-5; D might be TRBD2 (7 bases). V shed 8 bases and J shed 11 bases, with 24 bases lying between them. The CDR3 is 14 amino acids. Per the germline V gene, CDR1 is MNHEY and CDR2 is SVGEGT. The CDR3 region has the DNA TGTGCCAGCCAGAGGGGGGGAAAGTACAATGAGCAGTACTTC. Translated, it gives CASQRGGKYNEQYF.

This clonotype was seen at least ten times. The V and J genes are TRBV9 and TRBJ1-1; a possible D gene is TRBD1 (6 bases). Germline V gene data show CDR1 as SGDLS and CDR2 as YYNGEE. There are 13 residues in the CDR3. Trimming stripped 5 bases from V and 1 base from J, with 9 bases between. The CDR3 sequence: CASSVTGNTEAFF. CDR3 nucleotide sequence: TGTGCCAGCAGTGTGACAGGGAACACTGAAGCTTTCTTT.

A word on this clonotype: At one end, the junction sequence differs from germline, possibly due to a read error. The CDR3 sequence: CVSRITAGGPNEQFF. The CDR3 DNA is TGCGTCAGCCGGATTACTGCGGGGGGGCCAAATGAGCAGTTCTTC. This chain joins TRBV5-1 and TRBJ2-1; 9 nucleotides agree with TRBD2. The germline V gene has CDR1 SGHRS and CDR2 YFSETQ. This CDR3 is built from 15 residues.

Many counts were recorded for this clonotype. The chain carries TRBV12-3 or TRBV12-4 and TRBJ2-5; 8 bases line up with TRBD2. With V trimmed by 3 bases and J by 2 bases, 5 bases remained unmatched. CDR3 length: 15 amino acids. The DNA for the CDR3 is TGTGCCAGCAGTTTTACGGGGGGGGCACAAGAGACCCAGTACTTC. Protein: CASSFTGGAQETQYF.

This clonotype occurred many times. This chain connects TRBV6-2 or TRBV6-3 to TRBJ2-7; the D gene could be TRBD1 or TRBD2 (7 bases each). The CDR3 is 14 residues long. The germline V gene has CDR1 MNHEY and CDR2 SVGEGT. Trimming pared 4 bases from V and 6 bases from J, leaving 16 bases between. The CDR3 protein is CASSSPGRGGEQYF. The CDR3, as DNA: TGTGCCAGCAGTTCCCCCGGCAGGGGGGGCGAGCAGTACTTC.

Regarding this clonotype: The junction and the germline gene differ at one end; a read error may be behind it. The gene calls are TRBV5-6 and TRBJ2-6, with D perhaps matching TRBD1 or TRBD2 (5 bases each). The CDR3 spans 18 residues. Germline V gene lookup returns CDR1 SGHDT and CDR2 YYEEEE. Here the CDR3 reads CASSLGGLRSSGANVRTF. The CDR3 DNA sequence: TGTGCCAGCAGCTTGGGAGGGCTCCGCTCCTCTGGGGCCAACGTCCGGACTTTC.

This clonotype has a single count. A much larger clone lies one base from this, so it may be a read error. The rearrangement joins TRBV5-1 to TRBJ2-1, with 10 bases aligning to TRBD2. Per germline, CDR1 SGHRS and CDR2 YFSETQ. The CDR3 runs 15 residues. The CDR3 DNA is TGCGCCGGCAGCGATCCTAGCGGGGGACACAATGAGCAGTTCTTC. It encodes CAGSDPSGGHNEQFF.

This clonotype came up a few times. The CDR3 sequence: CASSLGAGSTRNEQFF. The CDR3 DNA reads TGCGCCAGCAGCTTGGGTGCGGGCTCGACTCGGAATGAGCAGTTCTTC. J is TRBJ2-1 and V is TRBV5-1, with D tentatively TRBD2 (5 bases). CDR1 SGHRS and CDR2 YFSETQ come from the germline V gene. V was shortened by 0 bases and J by 7 bases, with 17 bases between the two germline ends. This CDR3 has 16 amino acids.

This clonotype was found many times. The CDR3 DNA reads TGCGCCAGCAGCTTGGGATCGGGAGAGACCCAGTACTTC. This codes for CASSLGSGETQYF. The genes are TRBV5-1 and TRBJ2-5; D gene ambiguous. In germline, CDR1 is SGHRS, CDR2 YFSETQ. This CDR3 has 13 amino acids. Trimming took 0 bases from V and 4 from J, leaving 7 bases between them.

This clonotype came up a few times. This chain links TRBV10-3 with TRBJ2-5, with TRBD2 matching over 7 bases. This CDR3 comprises 16 residues. V lost 0 bases to trimming and J lost 4 bases; unmatched junction nucleotides: 8. The germline CDR1 and CDR2 sequences are ENHRY and SYGVKD. For the CDR3, the DNA is TGTGCCATCAGTGAGTCCGGGCGGGGGATCGTAGAGACCCAGTACTTC. This gives the protein CAISESGRGIVETQYF.

The chain links TRBV5-5 to TRBJ2-7; D call uncertain. The CDR3 consists of 15 residues. The germline V gene encodes CDR1 SGHKS and CDR2 YYEKEE (reference sequence). V was clipped by 1 base and J by 1 base, with 12 bases between them. The CDR3 protein is CASSLRVSVSYEQYF. DNA of the CDR3: TGTGCCAGCAGCTTGAGGGTCTCTGTGTCCTACGAGCAGTACTTC.

The chain combines TRBV7-8 with TRBJ1-1; D is uncertain. V shed 5 bases and J shed 0 bases, with 16 bases lying between them. Germline V gene lookup returns CDR1 SGHVS and CDR2 FQNEAQ. The length of the CDR3 is 16 residues. CDR3 DNA: TGTGCCAGCAGCCCGACAAGGGTCCTTATGAACACTGAAGCTTTCTTT. This codes for CASSPTRVLMNTEAFF.

The CDR3 region is CASSEVLSGTENSPLHF. DNA of the CDR3: TGTGCCAGCAGTGAAGTCCTTTCGGGGACGGAGAATTCACCCCTCCACTTT. The chain uses TRBV25-1 and TRBJ1-6; weak D call: TRBD1 (5 bases). V dropped 2 bases and J dropped 7 bases, with 18 bases sitting between them. The CDR3 covers 17 residues. From germline, CDR1 is MGHDK and CDR2 SYGVNS.

The chain couples TRBV7-2 to TRBJ1-4; weak D call: TRBD1 (6 bases). This CDR3 comprises 15 residues. V lost 5 bases, J lost 7 bases, and 17 bases lay in between. CDR1 is SGHTA, CDR2 FQGNSA, per germline. CDR3 nucleotides: TGTGCCAGCAGCGCCCGTGGGGGGCGATTTGAAAAACTGTTTTTT. Protein: CASSARGGRFEKLFF.

This chain joins TRBV20-1 and TRBJ2-3; D assignment may be TRBD1 or TRBD2 (5 bases each). V was clipped by 5 bases and J by 1 base, with 10 bases between them. The CDR3 extends over 13 amino acids. Germline assignment: CDR1 DFQATT and CDR2 SNEGSKA (reference sequence). CDR3: CSAALGGTDTQYF. CDR3 bases: TGCAGTGCTGCGCTGGGGGGCACAGATACGCAGTATTTT.

For this clonotype: A much larger clone differs by one base, so this may be a read error. The rearrangement links TRBV20-1 to TRBJ1-2, with D perhaps TRBD1 (6 bases). The CDR3 runs to 15 residues. The V gene's germline CDR1 is DFQATT and CDR2 SNEGSKA (reference sequence). Between the trimmed V and J ends, which lost 0 bases and 6 bases, there was a span of 17 bases. CDR3 DNA sequence: TGCAGTGCTAGAGATAGTGGGGGGGCGCGAGATGGCTACACCTTC. This translates into CSARDSGGARDGYTF.

The chain links TRBV20-1 to TRBJ2-3, with D perhaps TRBD2 (6 bases). From germline, CDR1 is DFQATT and CDR2 SNEGSKA (reference sequence). This CDR3 has 15 amino acids. V was cut by 2 bases and J by 2 bases, with 14 bases left in between. CDR3 in amino acids: CSARILGGFTDTQYF. The CDR3 DNA is TGCAGTGCTAGAATACTGGGGGGATTCACAGATACGCAGTATTTT.

In this sample, this clonotype turned up many times. The gene calls are TRBV6-2 or TRBV6-3 and TRBJ2-7; D uncertain. CDR3 size: 14 residues. V was trimmed by 6 bases and J by 0 bases, leaving 12 bases between them. Germline CDR1 is MNHEY and CDR2 is SVGEGT. CDR3: CASRDLTSSYEQYF. Written as DNA, the CDR3 is TGTGCCAGCAGGGATTTAACGAGCTCCTACGAGCAGTACTTC.